This T cell receptor (beta chain) was recorded in a study of neurological immune-mediated disorders. Points from the study as a whole: Private repertoires in all groups were suggested by the finding that expanded clones across subjects shared no CDR3 amino acid sequences.

The cDNA was generated through 5'RACE incorporating 10-nucleotide random UMIs. TCRdb called the 5' RACE reads again in MiXCR, with one record for every CDR3 protein. The sample contains approximately 82,000 distinct CDR3 sequences, around 14% of which appear only once. The J segment lost 7 bases and the V segment lost 5 bases, leaving 3 bases of the junction unmatched. This CDR3 spans 13 amino acids. Germline CDR1 is SQVTM and CDR2 is ANQGSEA. This clonotype was counted many times. Its antigen is not known. As for time point: longitudinal time-point 2. The rearrangement uses TRBV29-1 and TRBJ2-1, with 12 bases identical to TRBD2. The source of this sequence is a female donor with HTLV-1-associated myelopathy (HAM/TSP). The sequenced sample consisted of PBMCs. CDR3 in amino acids: CSVFGLAGNEQFF. Here the CDR3 DNA reads TGCAGCGTTTTTGGACTAGCGGGAAATGAGCAGTTCTTC.